A single sample gave rise to the 3 T cell receptor beta chains below, sequenced in a study of blood T cell repertoires in COVID-19. Assay used: immunoSEQ multiplex PCR; TCRdb lists only in-frame clones, some missing. The table includes approximately 200,000 clones, 75% to 90% detected once. The specimen was peripheral blood. These receptor sequences come from a man under 40 with acute or convalescent COVID-19.

The J gene is TRBJ2-3, the V gene TRBV29-1, with 14 bases that match TRBD2. The germline V gene has CDR1 SQVTM and CDR2 ANQGSEA. After removal of 7 bases from V and 5 bases from J, the junction contained 5 bases not matched to a gene. The CDR3 sequence is 14 residues long. CDR3 sequence reads: CSGRLAGGLDTQYF. The CDR3 DNA reads TGCAGCGGTAGACTAGCGGGAGGGTTAGATACGCAGTATTTT.

The CDR3, as DNA: TGTGCCAGCAGTGATGCGGGGGTACGGGGAGATGGCTACACCTTC. Translating gives CASSDAGVRGDGYTF. This rearrangement joins TRBV2 to TRBJ1-2; TRBD1 might be the D (5 bases). Germline assignment: CDR1 SNHLY and CDR2 FYNNEI. Trimming took off 3 bases at V and 6 bases at J, with 17 bases between the two ends. This CDR3 has 15 amino acids.

The chain links TRBV6-1 to TRBJ1-5, with D tentatively TRBD1 (6 bases). Per the germline V gene, CDR1 is MNHNS and CDR2 is SASEGT. V gave up 2 bases and J gave up 5 bases, with 10 bases separating them. The CDR3 contains 14 residues. The CDR3 protein is CASSEKGEYQPQHF. In nucleotides, the CDR3 is TGTGCCAGCAGTGAAAAGGGGGAATATCAGCCCCAGCATTTT.